This T cell receptor beta chain was identified during a study of shared T cell receptors in the human thymus. The data were produced by immunoSEQ multiplex PCR, yet TCRdb's version contains in-frame clones alone and is incomplete. The sample holds almost 550,000 clones, roughly 74% seen once. Per the germline V gene, CDR1 is SGHRS and CDR2 is YFSETQ. V was clipped by 0 bases and J by 0 bases, with 10 bases between them. The CDR3 runs 17 residues. This sample was shared with a second study, whose subject was human thymus T cells. According to that study: Related research found strongly overlapping thymic repertoires in unrelated individuals.

Sequencing was done on a sample of thymocytes. The source of this sequence is a boy under three years old with a congenital heart defect. The chain joins TRBV5-1 to TRBJ2-6, with D uncertain. CDR3 region: CASSLGAFASGANVLTF. The DNA for the CDR3 is TGCGCCAGCAGCTTGGGTGCGTTCGCCTCTGGGGCCAACGTCCTGACTTTC.